This TCR beta chain emerged from a study of blood T cells in healthy people across ages (dated by TCRdb to about 2015). Concerning the study at large: Template switching captured roughly one uniquely barcoded TCR beta cDNA molecule per two T cells in model experiments. Donors were grouped into four age groups: young (average approximately 15 years), middle-aged (roughly 38), aged (around 56) and long-lived (approximately 75). Age-related changes in TCR beta repertoire diversity were measured in the study by deep sequencing normalized with unique cDNA molecular identifiers. For two donors (one aged 18 to 29 and one aged 80 or older), the study analyzed two additional independent replicas of 1 million unique cDNA reads from the same blood draw.

The paper as a whole reports these results and caveats: Observed TCR beta diversity per million T cells fell roughly linearly with age, and a significant reduction was already apparent by age about 38. Compared with the aged group, the long-lived group had more naive CD4+ T cells, fewer expanded clones and increased TCR diversity, a pattern suggesting age selection. A strong correlation was found between observed TCR beta diversity and the percentage of naive T cells measured by flow cytometry. Conclusive comparison of naive and antigen-experienced compartments was prevented by the profiling of bulk unsorted PBMCs. Because donor CMV infection status was unknown, age-related changes in expanded clonotypes were potentially confounded. Total diversity estimates from one million sequenced T cells were considered lower bounds and underestimates.

Donors were 39 systemically healthy Caucasian individuals from Russia aged roughly 6 to 95 years. Around 10 milliliters of peripheral blood were collected from each donor into EDTA-treated Vacutainer tubes. PBMCs were isolated by Ficoll-Paque density-gradient centrifugation, with at least 7 million obtained per sample. Trizol reagent was used to extract total RNA from the PBMCs, yielding at least 6 micrograms per sample. For every donor, flow cytometry on a PBMC aliquot measured the percentage of naive CD45RAhigh/CD27high T cells. Points on this clonotype: The antigen it recognizes is unknown. The junction and the germline gene differ at one end; a read error may be behind it.

Receptors were amplified or captured by 5' RACE. The instrument was an Illumina HiSeq 2500. A second roughly 7 to 11 cycle PCR used a sample-barcoded 5' primer and a J-beta primer mix. A unique molecular identifier was introduced onto each TCR beta cDNA molecule by a template-switch 5' adaptor carrying 12 random nucleotides. Each sample yielded at least 2.5 million CDR3-containing paired-end reads. First-strand cDNA synthesis was performed from all RNA using the Mint cDNA synthesis kit, with priming by a TRBC-specific oligonucleotide. Following uracil-DNA glycosylase treatment, a first 18-cycle PCR with universal primers M1SS and BC2_uni_R was performed on all cDNA. On the authors' methods: Normalization of each sample was performed by random selection of 1 million high-quality reads, each carrying a distinct molecular identifier. Instead of being binned into consensus sequences, reads that shared molecular identifiers were thrown out. MiTCR, with a Q25 quality threshold and the strictest error-elimination algorithm, was used for CDR3 identification, clonotype clustering and error correction. A nonparametric unseen species model using Euler transformation provided a lower-bound estimate of total TCR beta diversity. Clones were called with MiXCR by TCRdb after fastp trimmed the public reads at Q25, and only in-frame beta chains were retained. CDR3 protein sequences are deduplicated, and each keeps its most common genes and DNA. In this record, the V and J calls reflect TCRdb's handling and not the investigators' own analysis. In all, the sample holds hundreds of thousands of distinct CDR3 sequences, and 20% to 30% of those were seen once. Together, the top ten hold 2.5% to 3.5% of the sample.

The sample also formed part of further work on T cells of mothers and their children. Per that second paper: Donors were nine systemically healthy Caucasian individuals: three mothers and their six children. cDNA synthesis used all of the extracted RNA, with approximately 1.4 ug of RNA in each 15 ul reaction. Sample barcodes and 2-4 random nucleotides were added via the M1S primer in the second PCR. Each mother yielded over 8.5 million TCR beta CDR3 reads and each child about 3 million reads. In both related and unrelated pairs, thymic selection shapes the output of TCR recombination in a similar way, with inherited differences having only a minor effect. Related mother-child pairs always showed normalized repertoire overlap that was slightly higher than in unrelated mother-child pairs, though the difference was never significant. With a sensitivity of about 100 clones per million clonotypes, no persistent microchimeric T cell clones were detected. To look for features that set related mother-child pairs apart from unrelated individuals, the researchers ran deep NGS to compare the TCR beta repertoires of mothers and children. On average, the children were 11 +/- 4 years old, while the mothers were roughly 36 +/- 4 years old. After adapter ligation was performed with NEBNext reagents, the libraries were sequenced on an Illumina HiSeq 2000 with 100+100 nt paired-end reads. To prevent cross-contamination, the mother and child libraries were prepared one month apart and sequenced in separate runs. Each donor had between about 500,000 and 2,300,000 distinct TCR beta clonotypes identified. Naive TCR beta clonotypes were estimated from low-frequency clonotypes matched to each donor's FACS-determined naive share, without sorting.

Sequenced sample: blood. This TCR was sampled from a boy aged 5-17 years in good health.

The base sequence is TGTGCCAGCAGCCGCTCTGGAGCCCAAGAGACCCAGTGCTTC. It translates to CASSRSGAQETQCF. The chain uses TRBV7-2 and TRBJ2-5, with the identity of the D gene unclear. Via the germline V gene, CDR1 is SGHTA and CDR2 FQGNSA. The CDR3 runs 14 amino acids, cysteine and phenylalanine included. Of all the DNA, just the CDR3 is kept, 42 bases in frame from base 1. The full variable domain, with segments outside the CDR3 supplied by the reference TRBV7-2 and TRBJ2-5 proteins, appears as GAGVSQSPSNKVTEKGKDVELRCDPISGHTALYWYRQSLGQGLEFLIYFQGNSAPDKSGLPSDRFSAERTGGSVSTLTIQRTQQEDSAVYLCASSRSGAQETQCFGPGTRLLVL.